The 10 T cell receptor beta chains below come from one sample, sequenced in a study of blood T cell repertoires in COVID-19. Only in-frame clones appear in the TCRdb table, and some are missing; sequencing was by immunoSEQ multiplex PCR. The sample shows 250,000 or so clones, about 86% of them seen only once. The sample was peripheral blood. The receptors derive from a man aged 25-45 years with active or convalescent COVID-19.

J is TRBJ2-7 and V is TRBV11-1; 8 bases are a match to TRBD1. The germline gives CDR1 SGHAT, CDR2 FQDESV (reference sequence). The V segment lost 4 bases and the J segment 4 bases; nucleotides outside the gene matches: 6. This CDR3 contains 14 residues. The CDR3 region has the DNA TGTGCCAGCAGCTACCAGGGGGCTGTTTACGAGCAGTACTTC. This gives the protein CASSYQGAVYEQYF.

This clone occurred once. As DNA, the CDR3 is TGCGCCAGCAGCGTGGGACAGGGGGCGAGGTCTGAAGCTTTCTTT. Residues: CASSVGQGARSEAFF. The chain joins TRBV10-2 to TRBJ1-1; 12 bases are shared with TRBD1. V shed 6 bases and J 6 bases; nucleotides not matched to a gene: 8. The CDR3 contains 15 residues. Germline loops: CDR1 WSHSY, CDR2 SAAADI.

This clone was counted a single time. V gene TRBV6-6 combines with J gene TRBJ1-2; no reliable D call. Trimming pared 2 bases from V and 5 bases from J, leaving 15 bases between. Germline CDR1 MNHNY, CDR2 SVGAGI (reference sequence). The CDR3 consists of 15 residues. For the CDR3, the DNA is TGTGCCAGCAGTTACCTCGGGCGGGAGGCATATGGCTACACCTTC. Translated, it gives CASSYLGREAYGYTF.

The chain couples TRBV5-1 to TRBJ1-2; 9 bases map to TRBD1. Germline CDR1 reads SGHRS; CDR2 reads YFSETQ. This CDR3 region has 15 residues. With 3 bases clipped from V and 3 bases from J, the junction kept 6 bases outside the gene matches. The CDR3 loop is CASSSRQGVDYGYTF. DNA for the CDR3: TGCGCCAGCAGCTCGCGACAGGGGGTTGACTATGGCTACACCTTC. The full variable domain, completed using reference TRBV5-1 and TRBJ1-2, is KAGVTQTPRYLIKTRGQQVTLSCSPISGHRSVSWYQQTPGQGLQFLFEYFSETQRNKGNFPGRFSGRQFSNSRSEMNVSTLELGDSALYLCASSSRQGVDYGYTFGSGTRLTVV.

The J gene is TRBJ1-3, the V gene TRBV2; maybe TRBD1 (5 bases). There are 15 residues in the CDR3. V gave up 6 bases and J gave up 5 bases, with 17 bases separating them. CDR1 is SNHLY and CDR2 is FYNNEI in the germline V gene. The CDR3: CASRRSAGVRNTIYF. DNA of the CDR3: TGTGCCAGCAGGAGGTCGGCGGGGGTGAGAAACACCATATATTTT.

The V and J genes are TRBV7-2 and TRBJ1-2; maybe TRBD1 (6 bases). Trimming removed 5 bases from V and 5 bases from J, with 18 bases in between. The CDR3 totals 15 residues. The germline V gene encodes CDR1 SGHTA and CDR2 FQGNSA. Written as DNA, the CDR3 is TGTGCCAGCAGCCCTAAGAGACAGGACTCATATGGCTACACCTTC. It encodes CASSPKRQDSYGYTF.

This chain joins TRBV18 and TRBJ2-2; 8 bases map to TRBD1. This CDR3 is built from 15 residues. Germline lookup yields CDR1 KGHSH and CDR2 LQKENI. The junction had 9 bases not matched to a gene; V was cut back by 5 bases and J by 7 bases. The CDR3 coding sequence is TGTGCCAGCTCAGGACGTCAGGGGGCAGTCGGGGAGCTGTTTTTT. Translating gives CASSGRQGAVGELFF.

V is TRBV7-9 and J is TRBJ2-2, with TRBD1 identical over 8 bases. Trimming cost V 4 bases and J 4 bases; bases outside gene matches: 5. CDR3 length: 15 residues. Germline V gene data show CDR1 as SEHNR and CDR2 as FQNEAQ (reference sequence). The CDR3 DNA reads TGTGCCAGCAGCTGGACAGGGTTCACCACCGGGGAGCTGTTTTTT. Translating it yields CASSWTGFTTGELFF. The variable domain in full, with the rest retrieved from reference TRBV7-9 and TRBJ2-2, is DTGVSQNPRHKITKRGQNVTFRCDPISEHNRLYWYRQTLGQGPEFLTYFQNEAQLEKSRLLSDRFSAERPKGSFSTLEIQRTEQGDSAMYLCASSWTGFTTGELFFGEGSRLTVL.

The rearrangement uses TRBV7-2 and TRBJ2-5; TRBD1 matches 8 bases. Germline CDR1 SGHTA, CDR2 FQGNSA. The CDR3 runs to 14 residues. J gave up 5 bases and V 3 bases, and 5 bases lay outside the gene matches. For the CDR3, the DNA is TGTGCCAGCAGCTTTCGTGGACAGGGCGAGACCCAGTACTTC. This sequence encodes CASSFRGQGETQYF.

The chain links TRBV19 to TRBJ1-2, with D tentatively TRBD1 (6 bases). The V end was cut by 4 bases, the J end by 4 bases, with 10 bases between. This CDR3 has 13 amino acids. Per the germline V gene, CDR1 is LNHDA and CDR2 is SQIVND (reference sequence). CDR3 in DNA: TGTGCCAGTAGTACCAGGGGACCCTATGGCTACACCTTC. Amino acid sequence: CASSTRGPYGYTF.